The rows below give T cell receptor beta chains drawn from one sample of a study of blood T cell repertoires in COVID-19. Sequencing used immunoSEQ multiplex PCR; TCRdb keeps in-frame clones, though not all of them. The data show 250,000 to 300,000 clones, approximately 88% seen once. Sequencing was performed on peripheral blood. The receptor source for this set is a woman in her 70s with COVID-19, enrolled during active disease. Each CDR3 is given with its conserved first and last residue. A D gene is named only where the DNA matches it firmly. For some rows the clone size is stated as once, few or many, or as a class when expanded; others skip it.

TRBJ1-5	-	TRBV7-3	15	-	CASSPQGGNNQPQHF	TGTGCCAGCAGCCCTCAGGGAGGGAACAATCAGCCCCAGCATTTT
TRBJ2-1	once	TRBV19	15	-	CASSIDRVSYNEQFF	TGTGCCAGTAGTATAGACAGGGTCTCCTACAATGAGCAGTTCTTC
TRBJ1-6	-	TRBV30	12	-	CAWSGQVSPLHF	TGTGCCTGGAGTGGTCAGGTTTCACCCCTCCACTTT
TRBJ1-1	-	TRBV29-1	13	-	CSVEKTERTEAFF	TGCAGCGTTGAAAAGACCGAGAGGACTGAAGCTTTCTTT
TRBJ1-6	-	TRBV30	19	-	CAWTKRGMRPGHHNSPLHF	TGTGCCTGGACCAAAAGGGGTATGAGGCCGGGACACCATAATTCACCCCTCCACTTT
TRBJ2-1	-	TRBV9	16	-	CASSVLPRETIDEQFF	TGTGCCAGCAGCGTTCTCCCTCGGGAGACGATCGATGAGCAGTTCTTC
TRBJ2-3	-	TRBV5-5	14	TRBD2	CASSLTSGTDTQYF	TGTGCCAGCAGCTTGACTAGCGGTACAGATACGCAGTATTTT
TRBJ2-1	-	TRBV3-1/TRBV3-2	15	TRBD2	CASSPTSGRGYEQFF	TGTGCCAGCAGCCCTACTAGCGGGAGGGGGTATGAGCAGTTCTTC
TRBJ2-7	-	TRBV4-2	11	-	CASSREYEQYF	TGTGCCAGCAGCCGGGAGTACGAGCAGTACTTC
TRBJ2-1	-	TRBV11-3	17	TRBD1	CASSSRTSDRAYNEQFF	TGTGCCAGCAGCTCCCGAACCAGCGACAGGGCCTACAATGAGCAGTTCTTC
TRBJ1-6	once	TRBV9	15	-	CASSVGAGLNSPLHF	TGTGCCAGCAGCGTAGGGGCAGGGCTCAATTCACCCCTCCACTTT